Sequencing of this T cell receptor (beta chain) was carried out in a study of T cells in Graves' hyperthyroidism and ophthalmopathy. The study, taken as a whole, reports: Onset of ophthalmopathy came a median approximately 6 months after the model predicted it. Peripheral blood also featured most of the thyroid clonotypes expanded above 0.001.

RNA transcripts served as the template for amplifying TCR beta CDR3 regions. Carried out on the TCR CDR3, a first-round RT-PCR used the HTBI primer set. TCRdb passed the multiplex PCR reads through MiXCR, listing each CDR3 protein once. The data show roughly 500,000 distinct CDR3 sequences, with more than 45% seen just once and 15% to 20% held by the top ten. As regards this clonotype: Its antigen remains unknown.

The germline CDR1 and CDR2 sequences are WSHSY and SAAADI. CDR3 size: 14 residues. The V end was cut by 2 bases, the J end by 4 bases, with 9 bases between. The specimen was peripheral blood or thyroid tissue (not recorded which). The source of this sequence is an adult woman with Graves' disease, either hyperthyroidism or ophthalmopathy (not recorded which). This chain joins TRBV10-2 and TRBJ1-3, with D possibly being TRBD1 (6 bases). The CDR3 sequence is CASSEAGVGNTIYF. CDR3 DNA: TGCGCCAGCAGTGAGGCAGGGGTCGGAAACACCATATATTTT.